The clone carrying this T cell receptor beta chain was seen a few times. The target antigen is unknown. The data were obtained in a study of beta chain features in type 1 diabetes. Study as a whole: The patients were much like the healthy donors in age, gender and cell yields. General study results and limits: Across patients, naive, central memory and Treg TCRB repertoires exhibited apparently greater similarity than was observed across healthy donors. TCRB CDR3s were moderately but significantly shorter in Type 1 diabetes patients in all four CD4+ subsets.

Sequenced material consisted of expressed TCRB transcripts (all of the isolated RNA was reverse transcribed). Only in-frame clones appear in the TCRdb table, and some are missing; sequencing was by immunoSEQ multiplex PCR. This table holds some 240,000 clones, more than 15% found once. Naive, central memory, regulatory and stem cell-like memory cells within the CD4+ compartment were sorted using CD45RO/CCR7/CD25/CD127/CD95/CD27. Sorted populations all exceeded 95% purity. J gave up 11 bases and V 1 base, and 7 bases lay outside the gene matches. The CDR3 covers 13 residues. CDR1 is SGHDN, CDR2 FVKESK, per germline.

The chain links TRBV14 to TRBJ2-7; TRBD2 matches 8 bases. The material sequenced was naive CD4+ T cells from blood. The receptor's source is a man in his thirties or forties with type 1 diabetes. The CDR3: CASSQGMAGGKYF. The CDR3 bases are TGTGCCAGCAGCCAAGGGATGGCGGGAGGCAAGTACTTC.